The TCR beta chain under discussion was sequenced for a study of early T cells in non-severe SARS-CoV-2 infection. Study information: Unpaired chains resulted from sequencing bulk RNA of unsorted whole blood. Study conclusions and caveats: Matching results from VDJdb favored anti-spike CD8 responses, leaving private and CD4 specificities undetected.

This CDR3 contains 14 residues. CDR1 is DFQATT and CDR2 is SNEGSKA in the germline V gene (reference sequence). After removal of 7 bases from V and 5 bases from J, the junction contained 9 bases not matched to a gene. Each cDNA molecule carried a unique molecular identifier. TCRdb ran MiXCR on the 5' RACE reads and lists one entry per CDR3 protein. The sample yields roughly 80,000 distinct CDR3 sequences, about an eighth seen once. This clonotype was observed many times. The antigen remains unidentified. This chain connects TRBV20-1 to TRBJ2-1; 9 nucleotides match TRBD2. This sequence originates from an adult who was a healthcare worker with PCR-confirmed SARS-CoV-2 infection or an uninfected control (not recorded which). What was sequenced was whole blood. CDR3 nucleotide sequence: TGCAGTGTTTTGCGGGAGGGCCCCAACAATGAGCAGTTCTTC. Protein: CSVLREGPNNEQFF.